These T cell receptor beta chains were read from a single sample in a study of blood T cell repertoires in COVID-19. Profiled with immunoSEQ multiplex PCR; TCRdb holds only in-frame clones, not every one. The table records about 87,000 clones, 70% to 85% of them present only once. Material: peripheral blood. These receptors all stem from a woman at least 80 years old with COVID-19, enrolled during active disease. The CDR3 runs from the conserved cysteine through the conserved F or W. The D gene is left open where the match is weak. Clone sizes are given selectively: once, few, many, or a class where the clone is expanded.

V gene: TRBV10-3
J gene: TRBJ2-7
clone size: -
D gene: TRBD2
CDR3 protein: CAISGRGEAYEQYF
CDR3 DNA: TGTGCCATCAGTGGACGGGGGGAAGCCTACGAGCAGTACTTC

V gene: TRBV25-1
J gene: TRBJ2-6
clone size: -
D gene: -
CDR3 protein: CASSGQGLSGANVLTF
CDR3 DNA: TGTGCCAGCAGTGGGCAGGGCCTCTCTGGGGCCAACGTCCTGACTTTC

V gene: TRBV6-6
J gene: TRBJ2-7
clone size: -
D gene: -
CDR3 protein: CASSVRGLRAYEQYF
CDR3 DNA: TGTGCCAGCAGCGTCCGGGGGTTAAGGGCCTACGAGCAGTACTTC

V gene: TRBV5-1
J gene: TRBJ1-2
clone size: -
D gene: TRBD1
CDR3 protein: CASSSDRGSGYTF
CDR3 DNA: TGCGCCAGCAGCTCGGACAGGGGATCCGGCTACACCTTC

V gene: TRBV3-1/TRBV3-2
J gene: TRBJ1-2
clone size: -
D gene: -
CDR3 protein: CASSQEGGWYGYTF
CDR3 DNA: TGTGCCAGCAGCCAAGAAGGGGGTTGGTATGGCTACACCTTC

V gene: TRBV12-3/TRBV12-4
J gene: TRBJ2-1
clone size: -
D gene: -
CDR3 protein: CASSLTASNEQFF
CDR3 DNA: TGTGCCAGCAGTTTGACAGCCTCCAATGAGCAGTTCTTC

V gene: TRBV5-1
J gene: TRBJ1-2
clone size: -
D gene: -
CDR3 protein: CASSPAPGGNYGYTF
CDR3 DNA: TGCGCCAGCAGCCCGGCCCCGGGGGGGAACTATGGCTACACCTTC

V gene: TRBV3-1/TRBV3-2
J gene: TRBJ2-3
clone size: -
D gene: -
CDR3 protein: CASSQDRGSTDTQYF
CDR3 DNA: TGTGCCAGCAGCCAAGATCGCGGGAGCACAGATACGCAGTATTTT

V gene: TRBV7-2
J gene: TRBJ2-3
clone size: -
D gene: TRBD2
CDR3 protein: CATPLAGRTDTQYF
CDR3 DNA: TGTGCCACACCCCTAGCGGGGCGCACAGATACGCAGTATTTT

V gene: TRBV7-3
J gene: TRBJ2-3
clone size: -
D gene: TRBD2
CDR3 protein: CASSVKRLAGRSPTDTQYF
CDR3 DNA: TGTGCCAGCAGCGTAAAAAGGCTAGCGGGGAGGAGCCCCACAGATACGCAGTATTTT

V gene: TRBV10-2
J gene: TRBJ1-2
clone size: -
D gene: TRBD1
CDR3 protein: CASSLGQGIYGYTF
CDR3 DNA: TGCGCCAGCAGTCTAGGACAGGGAATCTATGGCTACACCTTC

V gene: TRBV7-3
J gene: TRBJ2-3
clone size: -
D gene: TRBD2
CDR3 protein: CASSLKKLAGGGDTQYF
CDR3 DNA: TGTGCCAGCAGCTTAAAGAAACTAGCGGGGGGCGGAGATACGCAGTATTTT

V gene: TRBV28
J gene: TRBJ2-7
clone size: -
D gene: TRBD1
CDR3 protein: CASSLDRVVVEQYF
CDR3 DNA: TGTGCCAGCAGCCTTGACAGGGTGGTAGTCGAGCAGTACTTC

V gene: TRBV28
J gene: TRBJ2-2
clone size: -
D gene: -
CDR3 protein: CASSFAGRAGELFF
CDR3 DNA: TGTGCCAGCAGTTTCGCGGGAAGGGCCGGGGAGCTGTTTTTT

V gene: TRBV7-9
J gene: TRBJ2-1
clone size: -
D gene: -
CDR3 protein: CASSLRGSSYNEQFF
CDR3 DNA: TGTGCCAGCAGCTTAAGGGGGAGCTCCTACAATGAGCAGTTCTTC

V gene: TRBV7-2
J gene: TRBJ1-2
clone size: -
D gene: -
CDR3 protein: CASSLGSYGYTF
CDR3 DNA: TGTGCCAGCAGCTTAGGCAGCTATGGCTACACCTTC

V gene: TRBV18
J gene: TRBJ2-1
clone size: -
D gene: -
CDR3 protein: CASSPLSSDVEQFF
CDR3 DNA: TGTGCCAGCTCACCTCTTTCTAGCGATGTAGAGCAGTTCTTC

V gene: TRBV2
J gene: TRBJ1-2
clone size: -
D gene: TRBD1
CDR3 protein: CASTPDRNYGYTF
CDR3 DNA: TGTGCCAGCACCCCGGACAGGAACTATGGCTACACCTTC

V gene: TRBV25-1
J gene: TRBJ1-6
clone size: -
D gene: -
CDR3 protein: CASSAFNNSPLHF
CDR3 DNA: TGTGCCAGCAGTGCCTTTAATAATTCACCCCTCCACTTT

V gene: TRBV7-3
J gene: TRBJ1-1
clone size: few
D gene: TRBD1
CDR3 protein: CASTQGGSTEAFF
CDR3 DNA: TGTGCCAGCACCCAGGGGGGAAGCACTGAAGCTTTCTTT

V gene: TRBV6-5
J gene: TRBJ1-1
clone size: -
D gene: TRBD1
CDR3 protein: CASRPQGARTEAFF
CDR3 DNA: TGTGCCAGCAGGCCACAGGGGGCGCGCACTGAAGCTTTCTTT

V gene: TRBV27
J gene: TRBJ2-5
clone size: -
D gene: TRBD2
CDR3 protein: CASSSGLAAQETQYF
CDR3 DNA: TGTGCCAGCAGTTCGGGACTAGCGGCCCAAGAGACCCAGTACTTC

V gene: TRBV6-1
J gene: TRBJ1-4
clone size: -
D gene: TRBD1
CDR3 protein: CASSEGQGGEKLFF
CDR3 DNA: TGTGCCAGCAGTGAGGGACAGGGAGGTGAAAAACTGTTTTTT

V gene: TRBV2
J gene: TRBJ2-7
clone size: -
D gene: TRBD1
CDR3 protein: CASSRDRYYEQYF
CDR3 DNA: TGTGCCAGCAGCAGGGACAGGTATTACGAGCAGTACTTC

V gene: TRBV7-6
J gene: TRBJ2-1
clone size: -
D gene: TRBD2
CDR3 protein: CASSFPRSAGVGNEQFF
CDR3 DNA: TGTGCCAGCAGCTTCCCCCGCTCAGCGGGAGTAGGGAATGAGCAGTTCTTC

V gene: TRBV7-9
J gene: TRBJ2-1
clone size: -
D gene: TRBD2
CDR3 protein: CASSYGTSGVYNEQFF
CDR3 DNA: TGTGCCAGCAGCTACGGGACTAGCGGGGTCTACAATGAGCAGTTCTTC

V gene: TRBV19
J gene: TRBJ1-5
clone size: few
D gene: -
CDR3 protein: CASSAGTRGQPQHF
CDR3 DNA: TGTGCCAGTAGCGCCGGGACTAGGGGTCAGCCCCAGCATTTT

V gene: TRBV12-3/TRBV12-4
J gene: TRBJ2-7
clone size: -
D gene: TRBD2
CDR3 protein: CASVLAGTYEQYF
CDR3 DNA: TGTGCCAGCGTACTAGCGGGGACCTACGAGCAGTACTTC

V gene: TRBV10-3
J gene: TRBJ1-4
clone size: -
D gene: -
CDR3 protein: CAISPQGPTNEKLFF
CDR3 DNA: TGTGCCATCAGTCCACAGGGCCCGACTAATGAAAAACTGTTTTTT

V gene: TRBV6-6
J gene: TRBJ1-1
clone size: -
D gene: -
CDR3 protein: CASSLTLSPRGGAEAFF
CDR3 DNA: TGTGCCAGCAGTCTTACCTTATCCCCACGGGGAGGGGCTGAAGCTTTCTTT

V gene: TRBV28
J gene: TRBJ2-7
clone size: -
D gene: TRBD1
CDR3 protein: CASRTGQGTYEQYF
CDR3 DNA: TGTGCCAGCAGAACAGGACAGGGGACCTACGAGCAGTACTTC

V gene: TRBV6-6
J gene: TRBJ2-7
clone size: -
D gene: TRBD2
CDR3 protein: CASSSTLAGGFYEQYF
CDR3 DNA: TGTGCCAGCAGTTCGACACTAGCGGGAGGGTTCTACGAGCAGTACTTC

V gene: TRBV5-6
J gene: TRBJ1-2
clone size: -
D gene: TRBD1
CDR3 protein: CASSSYRGSTSNYGYTF
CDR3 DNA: TGTGCCAGCAGCTCTTACAGGGGGTCGACCTCTAACTATGGCTACACCTTC

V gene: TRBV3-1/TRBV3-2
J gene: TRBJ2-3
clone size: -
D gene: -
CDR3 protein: CASSLGRVGRTQYF
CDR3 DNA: TGTGCCAGCAGCCTGGGCAGGGTCGGGCGTACGCAGTATTTT

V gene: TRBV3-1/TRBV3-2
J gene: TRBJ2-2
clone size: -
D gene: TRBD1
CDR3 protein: CASSPPGGAGELFF
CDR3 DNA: TGTGCCAGCAGCCCCCCAGGGGGAGCCGGGGAGCTGTTTTTT

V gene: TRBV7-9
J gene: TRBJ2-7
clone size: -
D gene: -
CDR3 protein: CASSLARRGSSGEQYF
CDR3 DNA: TGTGCCAGCAGCTTAGCTCGTCGGGGATCCTCGGGCGAGCAGTACTTC

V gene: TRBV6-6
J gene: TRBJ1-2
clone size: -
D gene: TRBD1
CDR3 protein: CASSRQGGTGARSRGYTF
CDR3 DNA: TGTGCCAGCAGTCGACAGGGGGGGACAGGGGCCCGATCTCGTGGCTACACCTTC

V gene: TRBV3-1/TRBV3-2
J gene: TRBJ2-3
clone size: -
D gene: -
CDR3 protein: CASSARAGGADTQYF
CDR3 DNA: TGTGCCAGCAGCGCCCGGGCGGGTGGGGCAGATACGCAGTATTTT

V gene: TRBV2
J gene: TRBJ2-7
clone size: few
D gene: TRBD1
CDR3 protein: CASSGTGSYEQYF
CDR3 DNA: TGTGCCAGCAGCGGGACAGGGTCCTACGAGCAGTACTTC

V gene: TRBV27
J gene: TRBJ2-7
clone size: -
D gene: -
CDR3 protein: CASSFLGGFDEQYF
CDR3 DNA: TGTGCCAGCAGTTTCTTAGGGGGATTCGACGAGCAGTACTTC

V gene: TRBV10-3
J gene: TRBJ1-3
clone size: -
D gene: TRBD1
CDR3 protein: CAISQGAMDTIYF
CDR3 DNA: TGTGCCATCAGTCAGGGGGCGATGGACACCATATATTTT

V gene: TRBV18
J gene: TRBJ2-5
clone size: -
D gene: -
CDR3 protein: CASSPTETQYF
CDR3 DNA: TGTGCCAGCTCACCGACTGAGACCCAGTACTTC

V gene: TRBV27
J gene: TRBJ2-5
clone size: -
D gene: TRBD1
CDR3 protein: CASSLNRGPQETQYF
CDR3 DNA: TGTGCCAGCAGTTTAAACAGGGGGCCCCAAGAGACCCAGTACTTC

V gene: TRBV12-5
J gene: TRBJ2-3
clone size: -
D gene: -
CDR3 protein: CASGLVTTGSADTQYF
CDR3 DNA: TGTGCTAGTGGTTTGGTAACAACAGGGTCAGCAGATACGCAGTATTTT

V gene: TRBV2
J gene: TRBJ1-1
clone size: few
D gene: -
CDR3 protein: CASSQTMNTEAFF
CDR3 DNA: TGTGCCAGCAGTCAGACAATGAACACTGAAGCTTTCTTT

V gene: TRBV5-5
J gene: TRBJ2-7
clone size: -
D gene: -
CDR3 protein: CASSLGVIYEQYF
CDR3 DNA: TGTGCCAGCAGCTTAGGGGTTATTTACGAGCAGTACTTC

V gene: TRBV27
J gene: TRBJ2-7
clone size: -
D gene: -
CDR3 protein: CASSPQGSGQYF
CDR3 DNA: TGTGCCAGCAGTCCGCAGGGGTCTGGGCAGTACTTC

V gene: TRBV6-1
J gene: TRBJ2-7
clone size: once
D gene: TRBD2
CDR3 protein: CASSEGGGGADEQYF
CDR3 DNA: TGTGCCAGCAGTGAAGGAGGCGGGGGGGCTGACGAGCAGTACTTC

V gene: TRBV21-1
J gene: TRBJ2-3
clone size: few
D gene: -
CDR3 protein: CASSNGGGSDTQYF
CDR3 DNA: TGTGCCAGCAGCAACGGAGGAGGCTCAGATACGCAGTATTTT

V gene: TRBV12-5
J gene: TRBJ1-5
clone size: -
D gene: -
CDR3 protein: CASGLVAASGPGAQHF
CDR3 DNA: TGTGCTAGTGGTTTGGTAGCGGCATCCGGACCAGGGGCCCAGCATTTT

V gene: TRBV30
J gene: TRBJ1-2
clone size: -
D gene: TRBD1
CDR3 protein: CAWSAITGDRGYTF
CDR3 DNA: TGTGCCTGGAGCGCCATTACAGGGGATCGCGGCTACACCTTC

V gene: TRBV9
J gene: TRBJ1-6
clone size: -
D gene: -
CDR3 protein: CASSALGTSTSPLHF
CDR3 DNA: TGTGCCAGCAGCGCCCTTGGGACATCAACCTCACCCCTCCACTTT

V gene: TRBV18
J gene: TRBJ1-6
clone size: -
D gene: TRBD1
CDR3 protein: CASSQGQFNSPLHF
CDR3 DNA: TGTGCCAGCTCTCAGGGACAGTTCAATTCACCCCTCCACTTT